The following is a TCR beta chain sequence with its context. At the time of sampling, donors were nominally healthy, though unrecorded immune exposures were likely. 60 Vbeta and 13 Jbeta primers were used in PCR. Here immunoSEQ multiplex PCR was the method, and the copy in TCRdb shows in-frame clones only, minus some. The sample has 150,000 to 180,000 clones; 70% to 90% are singletons. This sample is part of a study of cytomegalovirus exposure and HLA in healthy donors. The CDR3 sequence is 15 residues long. The germline V and J ends were trimmed by 2 bases and 0 bases, with 12 bases remaining between them. The V gene's germline CDR1 is SGHDT and CDR2 YYEEEE.

The receptor's source is a woman aged 40 to 49 in good health and CMV-seropositive. Sequenced: PBMCs. This chain joins TRBV5-6 and TRBJ2-7, with D perhaps TRBD1 (6 bases). CDR3 DNA: TGTGCCAGCAGCTTCCAGGGGCCCGTCTCCTACGAGCAGTACTTC. As protein: CASSFQGPVSYEQYF.